A single sample is the source of the 27 T cell receptor beta chains below, sequenced in a study of T cell repertoires in cytomegalovirus infection. In TCRdb, the reads were re-called with MiXCR into one record per CDR3 protein. The sample records about 83,000 distinct CDR3 sequences, less than 30% being singletons. Their cognate antigens are unknown. The sequences come from CD8+ T cells from cultured PBMCs, collected from culture after CMV antigen stimulation. The source is a human donor in good health (CMV status not recorded). Some clones in this sample may be carry-over from other donors' samples.

The chain has TRBV7-8 and TRBJ1-5; TRBD1 is a possible D gene (6 bases). CDR1 SGHVS and CDR2 FQNEAQ come from the germline V gene. V gave up 3 bases and J gave up 6 bases, with 12 bases separating them. This CDR3 region has 14 residues. The DNA for the CDR3 is TGTGCCAGCAGCTTTTTCGGGGGCGGTCAGCCCCAGCATTTT. Translation: CASSFFGGGQPQHF.

This clonotype was detected ten times or more. This chain joins TRBV2 and TRBJ2-3; the D is unclear. The CDR3 spans 15 residues. V was shortened by 1 base and J by 1 base, with 9 bases between the two germline ends. Per the germline V gene, CDR1 is SNHLY and CDR2 is FYNNEI. CDR3 sequence: CASSEGDRRTDTQYF. In nucleotides, the CDR3 is TGTGCCAGCAGTGAAGGCGACCGGCGCACAGATACGCAGTATTTT. Looking up the rest from reference TRBV2 and TRBJ2-3 gives the full variable domain: EPEVTQTPSHQVTQMGQEVILRCVPISNHLYFYWYRQILGQKVEFLVSFYNNEISEKSEIFDDQFSVERPDGSNFTLKIRSTKLEDSAMYFCASSEGDRRTDTQYFGPGTRLTVL.

This chain uses TRBV19 with TRBJ1-2; the D is unclear. Deletions cut 7 bases from V and 2 bases from J, with 8 bases between. This CDR3 has 12 residues. The germline gives CDR1 LNHDA, CDR2 SQIVND (reference sequence). CDR3 region: CASIGANYGYTF. CDR3 in DNA: TGTGCCAGTATAGGAGCCAACTATGGCTACACCTTC.

This clonotype was seen at least ten times. The rearrangement uses TRBV7-2 and TRBJ2-7; 9 nucleotides line up with TRBD2. The CDR3 is 15 amino acids. Germline CDR1 SGHTA, CDR2 FQGNSA. With 1 base clipped from V and 6 bases from J, the junction kept 7 bases outside the gene matches. The CDR3 reads CASSLETGTSSEQYF. The CDR3 nucleotides are TGTGCCAGCAGCTTAGAGACCGGGACTAGCAGCGAGCAGTACTTC.

CDR3 DNA sequence: TGTGCCAGCAGCCCAGGGACAGCAAATAACTATGGCTACACCTTC. This codes for CASSPGTANNYGYTF. The gene calls are TRBV7-6 and TRBJ1-2; TRBD1 matches at 7 bases. This CDR3 spans 15 amino acids. CDR1 is SGHVS and CDR2 is FNYEAQ in the germline V gene. With V trimmed by 5 bases and J by 1 base, 7 bases remained unmatched.

This clonotype showed up many times. The junction departs from the called germline gene at one end, perhaps through a read error. V and J are TRBV5-4 and TRBJ2-7, with TRBD2 as a possible D gene (6 bases). Germline-derived CDR1 and CDR2 are SGHNT and YYREEE (reference sequence). The CDR3 is 14 amino acids. The CDR3 region has the DNA TGTGCCAGCAGTTTGGGAGGAGGGAACAACGAGCAGTACTTC. As protein: CASSLGGGNNEQYF.

This chain uses TRBV12-3 or TRBV12-4 with TRBJ1-5; D is uncertain. V lost 6 bases to trimming and J lost 7 bases, with 16 bases between them. This CDR3 has 14 residues. CDR3 nucleotides: TGTGCCAGCAGGCTCTCGGCAAGTGGGCAGCCCCAGCATTTT. Amino acid sequence: CASRLSASGQPQHF.

Comments on this clonotype: One junction end disagrees with the germline gene, perhaps due to a read error. This chain uses TRBV6-6 with TRBJ1-1; D is uncertain. The CDR3 is 14 amino acids. CDR1 and CDR2 (germline): MNHNY, SVGAGI (reference sequence). The CDR3 DNA follows: TGTGCCGGCAGTTACGGTGGTGGAGACACTGAAGCTTTCTTT. Amino acids: CAGSYGGGDTEAFF.

This clonotype showed up just a few times. This sequence joins TRBV6-1 and TRBJ2-1; 10 bases agree with TRBD2. The CDR3 extends over 16 amino acids. CDR1 and CDR2 (germline): MNHNS, SASEGT. With 1 base clipped from V and 4 bases from J, the junction kept 4 bases outside the gene matches. The CDR3, as DNA: TGTGCCAGCAGTGAAGAGGAGCGGGGGGGTTACAATGAGCAGTTCTTC. Residues: CASSEEERGGYNEQFF.

The sample holds one count of this clonotype. This rearrangement joins TRBV4-1 to TRBJ2-3; the D is unclear. V lost 0 bases and J 4 bases, leaving 5 bases between the germline ends. The CDR3 runs to 13 residues. Germline CDR1 is MGHRA and CDR2 is YSYEKL. The DNA for the CDR3 is TGCGCCAGCAGCCAAGATCGGTCAGATACGCAGTATTTT. This codes for CASSQDRSDTQYF.

This chain uses TRBV12-3 or TRBV12-4 with TRBJ2-1, with D unclear. This CDR3 has 15 residues. Trimming took 8 bases from V and 7 from J, leaving 21 bases between them. In nucleotides, the CDR3 is TGTGCCAGCCTTAAACTTCCCGACCCCCTGAATGAGCAGTTCTTC. It encodes CASLKLPDPLNEQFF.

J is TRBJ2-7 and V is TRBV19, with TRBD1 matching 8 bases. CDR3 length equals 15 residues. Germline-derived CDR1 and CDR2 are LNHDA and SQIVND (reference sequence). V shed 2 bases, J shed 3 bases, and the junction held 6 bases outside the gene matches. In nucleotides, the CDR3 is TGTGCCAGTAGTATACAGACAGGGGCCGTCTACGAGCAGTACTTC. It encodes CASSIQTGAVYEQYF.

V is TRBV12-3 or TRBV12-4 and J is TRBJ2-2; D perhaps matches TRBD2 (5 bases). V lost 6 bases to trimming and J lost 7 bases, with 18 bases between them. This CDR3 has 15 residues. CDR3 bases: TGTGCCAGCAGGGCCGGGTTGGGGAGAGACGGGGAGCTGTTTTTT. Its translation is CASRAGLGRDGELFF.

In this sample, this clonotype turned up a few times. This chain joins TRBV11-2 and TRBJ2-5; TRBD1 or TRBD2 may be the D gene (5 bases each). The CDR3 covers 14 residues. Germline CDR1 reads SGHAT; CDR2 reads FQNNGV. The ends were cut back, 5 bases at V and 4 bases at J, with 14 bases in the middle. The CDR3 nucleotides are TGTGCCAGCAGCATAGGACATGGGGGAGAGACCCAGTACTTC. Translation gives CASSIGHGGETQYF.

This chain connects TRBV12-3 or TRBV12-4 to TRBJ2-1; possibly TRBD2 for D (5 bases). V was cut by 7 bases and J by 8 bases, with 15 bases left in between. This CDR3 region has 13 residues. The CDR3 reads CASNGAVSDEQFF. The CDR3 nucleotides are TGTGCCAGCAACGGAGCGGTTTCCGATGAGCAGTTCTTC.

The V and J genes are TRBV12-3 or TRBV12-4 and TRBJ2-3; possible D gene TRBD1, 6 bases. The CDR3 sequence is 15 residues long. V was shortened by 6 bases and J by 5 bases, with 18 bases between the two germline ends. This CDR3 reads CASSDDRLRLDTQYF. In DNA, the CDR3 is TGTGCCAGCAGCGATGACAGGCTGCGTTTAGATACGCAGTATTTT.

V usage is TRBV7-6 and J usage is TRBJ2-2, with D perhaps assigned TRBD1 or TRBD2 (5 bases each). CDR3 length: 12 amino acids. V was clipped by 10 bases and J by 6 bases, with 12 bases between them. Germline lookup yields CDR1 SGHVS and CDR2 FNYEAQ. In DNA, the CDR3 is TGTGCCACCCCACTGGGACCCGGGGAGCTGTTTTTT. Encoded protein: CATPLGPGELFF.

This clonotype was counted a few times. The CDR3 reads CASSPGTGAAFQETQYF. The CDR3 DNA sequence: TGTGCCAGCAGCCCAGGGACAGGGGCCGCATTCCAAGAGACCCAGTACTTC. The rearrangement uses TRBV28 and TRBJ2-5; 10 positions agree with TRBD1. Germline V gene data show CDR1 as MDHEN and CDR2 as SYDVKM. With 6 bases clipped from V and 1 base from J, the junction kept 11 bases outside the gene matches. The CDR3 covers 17 residues.

The chain is built from TRBV5-1 and TRBJ1-3, with D possibly matching TRBD1 (5 bases). The CDR3 sequence is 16 residues long. CDR1 SGHRS and CDR2 YFSETQ come from the germline V gene. V lost 6 bases and J 3 bases, leaving 19 bases between the germline ends. CDR3 loop: CASTQGGVFGGNTIYF. CDR3 nucleotides: TGCGCCAGCACCCAGGGAGGGGTATTTGGTGGAAACACCATATATTTT.

The V and J genes are TRBV3-1 and TRBJ1-1; D call uncertain. In germline, CDR1 is LGHDT, CDR2 YNNKEL (reference sequence). V gave up 0 bases and J gave up 0 bases, with 14 bases separating them. The CDR3 covers 17 residues. CDR3: CASSQEGRERVNTEAFF. The DNA of the CDR3 is TGTGCCAGCAGCCAAGAGGGGAGGGAGCGCGTGAACACTGAAGCTTTCTTT.

This clonotype came up many times. The V gene is TRBV2, the J gene TRBJ1-6; TRBD1 might be the D (5 bases). V was shortened by 1 base and J by 7 bases, with 14 bases between the two germline ends. This CDR3 comprises 16 residues. CDR1 and CDR2 from the germline V gene are SNHLY and FYNNEI. CDR3 in DNA: TGTGCCAGCAGTGAAGTAGAGGGGAGGATGAATTCACCCCTCCACTTT. Protein product: CASSEVEGRMNSPLHF.

The V and J genes are TRBV28 and TRBJ1-6; TRBD1 agrees at 7 bases. The CDR3 extends over 15 amino acids. Germline trimming cut 4 bases from V and 7 bases from J; bases unmatched to any gene: 7. The V gene's germline CDR1 is MDHEN and CDR2 SYDVKM. CDR3 in amino acids: CASSWTRGNNSPLHF. The CDR3 bases are TGTGCCAGCAGTTGGACCAGGGGGAACAATTCACCCCTCCACTTT.

This clonotype was counted once. The rearrangement joins TRBV10-3 to TRBJ1-2; D call uncertain. Trimming pared 8 bases from V and 1 base from J, leaving 8 bases between. CDR1 and CDR2 (germline): ENHRY, SYGVKD. This CDR3 is 12 amino acids long. The CDR3 loop reads CAIFQFNYGYTF. In DNA form, the CDR3 reads TGTGCCATCTTTCAATTTAACTATGGCTACACCTTC.

V usage is TRBV14 and J usage is TRBJ1-2; 7 nucleotides agree with TRBD1. With V trimmed by 3 bases and J by 5 bases, 9 bases remained unmatched. CDR1 SGHDN and CDR2 FVKESK come from the germline V gene. This CDR3 has 15 amino acids. The CDR3 DNA is TGTGCCAGCAGCCACGGACAGGACCCTTATTATGGCTACACCTTC. It is translated as CASSHGQDPYYGYTF. Filled out from reference TRBV14 and TRBJ1-2, the complete variable domain reads EAGVTQFPSHSVIEKGQTVTLRCDPISGHDNLYWYRRVMGKEIKFLLHFVKESKQDESGMPNNRFLAERTGGTYSTLKVQPAELEDSGVYFCASSHGQDPYYGYTFGSGTRLTVV.

In this sample, this clonotype turned up once. The chain uses TRBV2 and TRBJ2-7; tentative D call: TRBD2 (6 bases). CDR3 length equals 14 residues. With 8 bases removed from V and 6 bases from J, the gap between germline ends came to 20 bases. Germline CDR1 is SNHLY and CDR2 is FYNNEI. CDR3 in amino acids: CASSTMGGLFEQYF. DNA of the CDR3: TGTGCCAGCTCAACGATGGGGGGTCTCTTCGAGCAGTACTTC.

This clonotype was counted a few times. This chain connects TRBV7-6 to TRBJ2-7; D is possibly TRBD2 (5 bases). V lost 5 bases and J lost 5, with 19 bases in between. There are 15 residues in the CDR3. Germline V CDR1 and CDR2: SGHVS, FNYEAQ. CDR3 nucleotide sequence: TGTGCCAGCAGCCCTCTCTTCGGGGAACGTAACGAGCAGTACTTC. Amino acid sequence: CASSPLFGERNEQYF.

This clonotype was seen a few times. The chain couples TRBV4-2 to TRBJ1-6; the match to TRBD1 covers 7 bases. J was trimmed by 5 bases and V by 4 bases; bases with no gene match: 5. The CDR3 consists of 15 residues. Looked up from germline, CDR1 is LGHNA and CDR2 is YNFKEQ. CDR3 bases: TGTGCCAGCAGCCCAAACAGGGGCGATAATTCACCCCTCCACTTT. Protein: CASSPNRGDNSPLHF.